The entry that follows covers one T cell receptor beta chain sequence. The antigen remains undetermined. Data came from immunoSEQ multiplex PCR; TCRdb stores just in-frame clones and leaves some out. Of about 61,000 clones in the sample, about 92% were seen once. The sample belongs to a study of OX40 agonist ivuxolimab in advanced cancers. Study-wide context: Participants averaged 60 years of age (range roughly 23 to 85) and were roughly 80% male.

Germline assignment: CDR1 SGHVS and CDR2 FQNEAQ. V was clipped by 5 bases and J by 4 bases, with 13 bases between them. This CDR3 spans 14 amino acids. Notes on the study in general: Expansion of clones was among the lowest in partial responders at 0.1-3.0 mg/kg. Circulating CD4+ and CD8+ T cells showed clonal expansion by week 6 at 0.1 to 3.0 mg/kg.

This material consisted of CD4+ or CD8+ T cells sorted from blood, taken in a trial of the OX40 agonist ivuxolimab. This sequence originates from an adult with an advanced solid tumor such as melanoma, head and neck, liver or kidney cancer. The chain combines TRBV7-8 with TRBJ2-3; D is ambiguous. DNA of the CDR3: TGTGCCAGCAGCCCCCGACGGTCGCCAGATACGCAGTATTTT. Its translation: CASSPRRSPDTQYF. Looking up the rest from reference TRBV7-8 and TRBJ2-3 gives the full variable domain: GAGVSQSPRYKVAKRGQDVALRCDPISGHVSLFWYQQALGQGPEFLTYFQNEAQLDKSGLPSDRFFAERPEGSVSTLKIQRTQQEDSAVYLCASSPRRSPDTQYFGPGTRLTVL.